This entry concerns a single T cell receptor (beta chain). The antigen is unknown. This sample is drawn from a study of CD8+CD57+ T cells in acquired aplastic anemia. Study overall: The mean DNA yield obtained from sorted CD4+ and CD8+ cells came to 3 to 3.5 ug. Roughly 10.8 million reads were obtained on average for healthy donor CD4+ cells. General observations from the study: Any difference that existed in CD8+ Simpson's diversity between patients and controls was not significant.

CDR3 and TCR beta VDJ profiling relied on a genomic DNA template. TCRdb fed the reads into MiXCR, producing one record per CDR3 protein. The table has some 120,000 distinct CDR3 sequences, more than 40% seen once. CDR1 is DFQATT and CDR2 is SNEGSKA in the germline V gene (reference sequence). There are 17 residues in the CDR3. With V trimmed by 3 bases and J by 4 bases, 12 bases remained unmatched. The V and J genes are TRBV20-1 and TRBJ2-1; 10 bases agree with TRBD2. Sequencing used sorted CD4+, CD8+, or CD8+CD57+ T cells (not recorded which) from PBMCs. The clonotype was recovered from a human donor in good health, serving as a control. The CDR3 nucleotides read TGCAGTGCTAGCAGTGCGAGCGGGGGGGGCAAGTACAATGAGCAGTTCTTC. Its translation: CSASSASGGGKYNEQFF.